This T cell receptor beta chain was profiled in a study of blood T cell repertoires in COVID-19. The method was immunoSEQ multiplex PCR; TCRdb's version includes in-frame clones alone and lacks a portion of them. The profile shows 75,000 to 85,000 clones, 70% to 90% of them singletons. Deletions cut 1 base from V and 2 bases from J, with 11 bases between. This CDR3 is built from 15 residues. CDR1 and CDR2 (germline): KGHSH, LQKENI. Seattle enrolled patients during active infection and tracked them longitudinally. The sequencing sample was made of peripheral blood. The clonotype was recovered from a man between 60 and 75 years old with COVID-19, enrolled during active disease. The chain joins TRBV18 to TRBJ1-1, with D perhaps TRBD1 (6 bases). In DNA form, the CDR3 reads TGTGCCAGCTCACCACTCGAAGGGGGTAACACTGAAGCTTTCTTT. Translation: CASSPLEGGNTEAFF.